Below, 21 T cell receptor beta chains from the same sample are listed, as sequenced in a study of blood T cells in healthy people across ages. Sample-barcoded 5' priming and a J-beta primer mix drove a second PCR of about 6 to 12 cycles. Each CDR3 protein is one row after TCRdb ran MiXCR on the 5' RACE reads. The sample gives a few hundred thousand distinct CDR3 sequences, roughly a quarter of which show up once; 18% is in the top ten. Sequenced input: blood. These receptors were taken from a woman in her seventies in good health.

This clonotype was counted between two and nine times. The chain joins TRBV7-3 to TRBJ2-5, with 7 bases lining up with TRBD2. Near its end, the DNA agrees better with TRBJ2-1, so the J call may be wrong. There are 15 residues in the CDR3. Per the germline V gene, CDR1 is SGHTA and CDR2 is FQGTGA. This chain's CDR3 is CASSLSLPGGNEQFF. The CDR3 bases are TGTGCCAGCAGCTTAAGTCTGCCGGGGGGCAATGAGCAGTTCTTC.

DNA for the CDR3: TGCAGTGCTAGCCCGGGGGCGAACTATGGCTACACCTTC. Translating it yields CSASPGANYGYTF. This chain uses TRBV20-1 with TRBJ1-2; a weak D match, TRBD1 (6 bases). Per the germline V gene, CDR1 is DFQATT and CDR2 is SNEGSKA (reference sequence). V was pared by 3 bases and J by 2 bases, with 10 bases between. The CDR3 contains 13 residues.

This clonotype was detected ten times or more. V usage is TRBV30 and J usage is TRBJ1-4; D is possibly TRBD1 (6 bases). Germline V lookup: CDR1 GTSNPN, CDR2 SVGIG (reference sequence). Trimming took 2 bases from V and 15 from J, leaving 19 bases between them. The CDR3 covers 13 residues. CDR3 region: CAWSKQDLDRLFF. CDR3 DNA: TGTGCCTGGAGTAAACAGGACCTTGACAGGTTGTTTTTT.

There are a few counts of this clonotype. The DNA for the CDR3 is TGTGCCAGCAGCCCCGGGGGGACGGGTTCCTACAATGAGCAGTTCTTC. Its protein is CASSPGGTGSYNEQFF. The chain recombines TRBV7-9 with TRBJ2-1; 7 bases map to TRBD2. Looked up from germline, CDR1 is SEHNR and CDR2 is FQNEAQ (reference sequence). CDR3 length: 16 amino acids. The trim removed 5 bases at V and 1 base at J, leaving 8 bases unmatched. The entire variable domain, with the rest obtained from reference TRBV7-9 and TRBJ2-1, is as follows: DTGVSQNPRHKITKRGQNVTFRCDPISEHNRLYWYRQTLGQGPEFLTYFQNEAQLEKSRLLSDRFSAERPKGSFSTLEIQRTEQGDSAMYLCASSPGGTGSYNEQFFGPGTRLTVL.

CDR3: CSAPRGGNTGELFF. In nucleotides, the CDR3 is TGCAGTGCCCCTCGCGGGGGGAACACCGGGGAGCTGTTTTTT. The chain is built from TRBV20-1 and TRBJ2-2; TRBD2 matches 7 bases. The CDR3 has 14 residues. From germline, CDR1 is DFQATT and CDR2 SNEGSKA (reference sequence). Trimming at V came to 6 bases and at J to 1 base, leaving 5 bases not matched to a gene.

This clonotype appeared a few times. The chain recombines TRBV2 with TRBJ1-4; TRBD1 aligns across 7 bases. This CDR3 region has 17 residues. Trimming cost V 1 base and J 8 bases; bases outside gene matches: 13. The germline V gene has CDR1 SNHLY and CDR2 FYNNEI. CDR3 sequence reads: CASSEDGRGGAGEKLFF. DNA for the CDR3: TGTGCCAGCAGTGAAGATGGCAGAGGGGGCGCGGGAGAAAAACTGTTTTTT.

Only a few counts were recorded for this clonotype. The rearrangement joins TRBV6-5 to TRBJ1-1; a weak D match, TRBD1 (5 bases). Trimming pared 6 bases from V and 4 bases from J, leaving 9 bases between. Germline CDR1 and CDR2: MNHEY and SVGAGI. The CDR3 covers 12 residues. In nucleotides, the CDR3 is TGTGCCAGCAGCCAGAGGGGCACTGAAGCTTTCTTT. This translates into CASSQRGTEAFF.

The J gene is TRBJ2-5, the V gene TRBV5-6; 7 nucleotides match TRBD2. V lost 6 bases to trimming and J lost 5 bases; unmatched junction nucleotides: 4. In germline, CDR1 is SGHDT, CDR2 YYEEEE. The CDR3 runs 12 residues. CDR3 nucleotide sequence: TGTGCCAGCACTCGGGGGGTTGAGACCCAGTACTTC. It encodes CASTRGVETQYF.

Only a few counts were recorded for this clonotype. The chain joins TRBV29-1 to TRBJ2-2; 12 bases match TRBD2. V was pared by 6 bases and J by 2 bases, with 10 bases of the junction left unmatched. Germline V CDR1 and CDR2: SQVTM, ANQGSEA. This CDR3 has 17 residues. The CDR3, as DNA: TGCAGCGTCCGAGGGCTAGCGGGGGGGATTAACACCGGGGAGCTGTTTTTT. As protein: CSVRGLAGGINTGELFF.

This clonotype occurred a few times. The gene calls are TRBV11-2 and TRBJ2-7; the match to TRBD2 covers 13 bases. The CDR3 has 15 residues. CDR1 is SGHAT, CDR2 FQNNGV, per germline. Unmatched junction bases numbered 3, after V lost 5 bases and J lost 2 bases. The CDR3 coding sequence is TGTGCCAGCAGCCCGGGACTAGCGGGACCCTACGAGCAGTACTTC. Amino acid sequence: CASSPGLAGPYEQYF.

This clonotype was found a few times. This chain joins TRBV2 and TRBJ2-5, with 10 bases lining up with TRBD2. The CDR3 sequence is 14 residues long. With V trimmed by 8 bases and J by 5 bases, 8 bases remained unmatched. CDR1 is SNHLY, CDR2 FYNNEI, per germline. Here the CDR3 DNA reads TGTGCCAGCGGAACGGGACTAGCGCTGGAGACCCAGTACTTC. Translating it yields CASGTGLALETQYF.

The chain combines TRBV10-3 with TRBJ2-7; TRBD2 agrees at 9 bases. Germline V CDR1 and CDR2: ENHRY, SYGVKD. This CDR3 has 14 amino acids. CDR3 DNA: TGTGTCGTCACTAGCGGGTATACGTCCTACGAGCAGTACTTC. Its translation: CVVTSGYTSYEQYF.

This clonotype was seen only a few times. This rearrangement joins TRBV20-1 to TRBJ2-4; 8 nucleotides match TRBD2. This CDR3 comprises 13 residues. Germline-derived CDR1 and CDR2 are DFQATT and SNEGSKA (reference sequence). Trimming cost V 4 bases and J 7 bases; bases outside gene matches: 6. CDR3 protein: CSATPGTRNIQYF. CDR3 nucleotides: TGCAGTGCTACACCCGGGACTAGGAACATTCAGTACTTC.

This clonotype was detected only a few times. The genes are TRBV7-3 and TRBJ1-2; D gene uncertain. The CDR3 has 15 amino acids. The germline V gene encodes CDR1 SGHTA and CDR2 FQGTGA. The V and J ends lost 4 bases and 7 bases respectively, with 19 bases between them. The CDR3 DNA is TGTGCCAGCAGCTCCCAGAAGGGCCCCCTCGGTGGCTACACCTTC. Protein product: CASSSQKGPLGGYTF.

The rearrangement links TRBV5-1 to TRBJ2-5; TRBD2 is a possible D gene (5 bases). The V gene's germline CDR1 is SGHRS and CDR2 YFSETQ. V was pared by 0 bases and J by 3 bases, with 9 bases between. The CDR3 extends over 14 amino acids. The CDR3 loop reads CASSLALVEETQYF. Written as DNA, the CDR3 is TGCGCCAGCAGCTTGGCACTAGTGGAAGAGACCCAGTACTTC.

This clonotype was counted between two and nine times. The chain carries TRBV5-1 and TRBJ2-5, with D hard to call. The CDR3 loop spans 14 amino acids. Germline V CDR1 and CDR2: SGHRS, YFSETQ. The V end lost 0 bases, the J end lost 4 bases, and 10 bases lay between the germline ends. CDR3 in amino acids: CASSLGHAPETQYF. The CDR3 coding sequence is TGCGCCAGCAGCTTGGGACACGCCCCAGAGACCCAGTACTTC.

This clonotype was observed a handful of times. This chain uses TRBV7-6 with TRBJ1-5; 9 bases match TRBD1. The CDR3 covers 19 residues. V lost 1 base and J lost 1; bases outside the gene matches: 11. In germline, CDR1 is SGHVS, CDR2 FNYEAQ. Here the CDR3 DNA reads TGTGCCAGCAGCTTAGGGGGACAGGGAAGAACTATGAGCAATCAGCCCCAGCATTTT. This gives the protein CASSLGGQGRTMSNQPQHF.

This clonotype has more than one count but fewer than ten. V and J are TRBV7-9 and TRBJ2-2; D possibly corresponds to TRBD1 (6 bases). Germline assignment: CDR1 SEHNR and CDR2 FQNEAQ (reference sequence). The CDR3 runs 14 residues. V was trimmed by 5 bases and J by 3 bases, leaving 10 bases between them. The CDR3 here is CASSAGTHTGELFF. Here the CDR3 DNA reads TGTGCCAGCAGCGCCGGGACACACACCGGGGAGCTGTTTTTT.

This clonotype was found a few times. The chain combines TRBV20-1 with TRBJ2-1; D remains ambiguous. V dropped 2 bases and J dropped 4 bases, with 6 bases sitting between them. The germline gives CDR1 DFQATT, CDR2 SNEGSKA (reference sequence). The CDR3 spans 12 residues. In DNA form, the CDR3 reads TGCAGTGCTAGAACCGATTACAATGAGCAGTTCTTC. As protein: CSARTDYNEQFF.

The gene calls are TRBV5-1 and TRBJ1-1, with 7 bases identical to TRBD1. The ends lost 3 bases at V and 1 base at J; junction bases unmatched: 9. Germline V gene lookup returns CDR1 SGHRS and CDR2 YFSETQ. This CDR3 contains 16 residues. The CDR3 loop reads CASSSLRRDRNTEAFF. The CDR3 DNA sequence: TGCGCCAGCAGCTCGCTACGGCGGGACAGGAACACTGAAGCTTTCTTT.

The chain recombines TRBV5-1 with TRBJ2-5; D possibly corresponds to TRBD1 (5 bases). The CDR3 has 11 amino acids. Germline values: CDR1 SGHRS, CDR2 YFSETQ. Between the trimmed V and J ends, which lost 0 bases and 12 bases, there was a span of 9 bases. Written as DNA, the CDR3 is TGCGCCAGCAGCTTGGAAGGGGCGGAGTACTTC. Translation gives CASSLEGAEYF.